This T cell receptor beta chain was retrieved from a study of human T cells and chemical hapten exposure. One entry per CDR3 protein, called by TCRdb with MiXCR from the RACE reads. The sample lists around 99,000 distinct CDR3 sequences, roughly a tenth seen once, with 3% to 4% in the top ten. Time point denoted: patch test 2, 6 weeks after DPC sensitization. This sample's treatment: therapeutic diphenylcyclopropenone sensitization with weekly scalp DPC. This clonotype was observed many times. This receptor was obtained from a woman aged 35 to 49 with alopecia areata. Some clones in this sample may be carry-over from other donors' samples. Here the sequenced sample was whole blood, taken in connection with sensitization to the hapten diphenylcyclopropenone (DPC).

The CDR3 DNA reads as TGTGCCAGCAGCTCCCTCGGGGGGACCTACAATGAGCAGTTCTTC. It specifies CASSSLGGTYNEQFF. The chain links TRBV7-2 to TRBJ2-1, with 7 bases fitting TRBD2. Per germline, CDR1 SGHTA and CDR2 FQGNSA. V gave up 4 bases and J gave up 2 bases; unmatched junction bases: 5. The CDR3 consists of 15 residues.